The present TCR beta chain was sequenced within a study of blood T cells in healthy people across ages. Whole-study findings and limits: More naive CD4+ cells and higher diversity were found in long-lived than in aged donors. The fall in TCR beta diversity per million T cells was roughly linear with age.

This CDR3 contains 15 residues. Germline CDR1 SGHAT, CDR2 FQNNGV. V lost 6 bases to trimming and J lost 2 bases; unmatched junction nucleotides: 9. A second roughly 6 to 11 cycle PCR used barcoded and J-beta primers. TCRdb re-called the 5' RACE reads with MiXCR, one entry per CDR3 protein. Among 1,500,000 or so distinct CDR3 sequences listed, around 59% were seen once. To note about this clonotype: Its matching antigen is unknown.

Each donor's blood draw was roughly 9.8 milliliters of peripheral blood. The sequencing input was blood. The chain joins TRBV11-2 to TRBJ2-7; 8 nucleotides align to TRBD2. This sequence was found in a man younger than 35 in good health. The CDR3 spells CASSERGYRTYEQYF. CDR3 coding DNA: TGTGCCAGCAGTGAGCGGGGGTACCGTACCTACGAGCAGTACTTC.